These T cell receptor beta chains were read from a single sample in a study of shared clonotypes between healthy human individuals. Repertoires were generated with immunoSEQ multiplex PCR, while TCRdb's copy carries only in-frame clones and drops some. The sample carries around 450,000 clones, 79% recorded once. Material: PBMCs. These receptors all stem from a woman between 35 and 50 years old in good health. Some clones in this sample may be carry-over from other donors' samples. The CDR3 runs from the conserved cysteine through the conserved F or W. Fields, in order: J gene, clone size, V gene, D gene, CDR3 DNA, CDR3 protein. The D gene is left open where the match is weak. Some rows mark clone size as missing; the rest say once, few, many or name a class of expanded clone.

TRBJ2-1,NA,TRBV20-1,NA,TGCAGTGCTAGAGATTTAGGGCAGTTCTTC,CSARDLGQFF
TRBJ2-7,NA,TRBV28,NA,TGTGCCAGCAGTCCCCAACACCGCTCCAATACCTACGAGCAGTACTTC,CASSPQHRSNTYEQYF
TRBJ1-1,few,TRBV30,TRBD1,TGTGCGGTGGACAGGCGGAACACTGAAGCTTTCTTT,CAVDRRNTEAFF
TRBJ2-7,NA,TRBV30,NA,TGTGCCTGGAGTACGGTCCAGTGGGGCTACGAGCAGTACTTC,CAWSTVQWGYEQYF
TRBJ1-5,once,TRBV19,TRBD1,TGTGCCAGTTCGGGACAGGCGGATCAGCCCCAGCATTTT,CASSGQADQPQHF
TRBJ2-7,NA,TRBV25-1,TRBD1,TGTGCCAGTAGGGGACAGGGGTACTACGAGCAGTACTTC,CASRGQGYYEQYF
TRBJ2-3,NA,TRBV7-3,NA,TGTGCCAGCAGCTTACAGGGAGGCACAGATACGCAGTATTTT,CASSLQGGTDTQYF
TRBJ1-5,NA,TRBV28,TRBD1,TGTGCCAGCAGCCCCCCCGACAGGGGAGTCGATCAGCCCCAGCATTTT,CASSPPDRGVDQPQHF
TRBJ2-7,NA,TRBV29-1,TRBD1,TGCAGCGTAGAGGGACAGGGTGTTTACGAGCAGTACTTC,CSVEGQGVYEQYF
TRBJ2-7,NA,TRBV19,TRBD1,TGTGCCAGTAGTGCCGTACCCACAGGGGGTGTCGTATACGAGCAGTACTTC,CASSAVPTGGVVYEQYF
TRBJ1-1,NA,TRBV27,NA,TGTGCCAGCAGTCCCCGGATGAACACTGAAGCTTTCTTT,CASSPRMNTEAFF
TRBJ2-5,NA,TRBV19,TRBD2,TGTGCCAGTAGTATCGGGGGGACCCCCCAAGAGACCCAGTACTTC,CASSIGGTPQETQYF
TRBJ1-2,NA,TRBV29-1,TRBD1,TGCAGCGTTGAATACAGGGGGAACTATGGCTACACCTTC,CSVEYRGNYGYTF
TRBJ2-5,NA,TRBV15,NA,TGTGCCACCAGCAGAGAACCTAGCGCGGAGACCCAGTACTTC,CATSREPSAETQYF
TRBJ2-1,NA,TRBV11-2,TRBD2,TGTGCCAGCAGCTTACGACCAACTAGCGGCCTTGAGCAGTTCTTC,CASSLRPTSGLEQFF
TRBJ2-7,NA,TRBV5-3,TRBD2,TGTGCCAGAAGCTGCAGACTAGCGGGAGGGTACGAGCAGTACTTC,CARSCRLAGGYEQYF
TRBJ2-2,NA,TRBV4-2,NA,TGTGCCAGCAGCCAAGATAGGGGCGTTGGGGAGCTGTTTTTT,CASSQDRGVGELFF
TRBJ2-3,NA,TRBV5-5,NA,TGTGCCAGCAGCTTGGGGCCGGGATCAGATACGCAGTATTTT,CASSLGPGSDTQYF
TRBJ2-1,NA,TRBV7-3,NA,TGTGCCAGCAGCTCGACAGGAGTCAATGAGCAGTTCTTC,CASSSTGVNEQFF
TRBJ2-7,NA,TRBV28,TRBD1,TGTGCCAGCAGACCCACAGGGGGCTCGGACGAGCAGTACTTC,CASRPTGGSDEQYF
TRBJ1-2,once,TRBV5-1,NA,TGCGCCAGCAGCTTGGCGGTAGGCGCCCAGCATCCCCCTGGCTACACCTTC,CASSLAVGAQHPPGYTF
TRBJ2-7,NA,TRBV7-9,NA,TGTGCCAGCAGCTCAGGGACATCTTACGAGCAGTACTTC,CASSSGTSYEQYF
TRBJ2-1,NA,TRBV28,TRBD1,TGTGCCAGCAGTTTAATTGGACAGGGAGTAAATGAGCAGTTCTTC,CASSLIGQGVNEQFF
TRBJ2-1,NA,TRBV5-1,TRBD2,TGCGCCAGCACCTCGAAGAGCGGGAGGGCCTCTGAGCAGTTCTTC,CASTSKSGRASEQFF
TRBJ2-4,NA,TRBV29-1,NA,TGCAGCAACGAAGTGGGGGTTGAGAAAAACATTCAGTACTTC,CSNEVGVEKNIQYF
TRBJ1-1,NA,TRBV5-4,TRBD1,TGTGCCAGCAGCTTGGGCCGCAGGGGGCCTGGCGCTGAAGCTTTCTTT,CASSLGRRGPGAEAFF
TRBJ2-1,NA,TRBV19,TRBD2,TGTGCCAGTAGTATCGTTGGGGCTAGCGGGAGCTCCTACAATGAGCAGTTCTTC,CASSIVGASGSSYNEQFF
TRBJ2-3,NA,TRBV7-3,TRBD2,TGTGCCAGCAGCCCGGGACTAGCGGCGGTGGGTACGCAGTATTTT,CASSPGLAAVGTQYF
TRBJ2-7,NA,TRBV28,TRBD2,TGTGCCAGCCGGGCGGGAGGGCTCTACGAGCAGTACTTC,CASRAGGLYEQYF
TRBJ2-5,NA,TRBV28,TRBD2,TGTGCCAGCAGTTCGACTAGCGCGTACCAAGAGACCCAGTACTTC,CASSSTSAYQETQYF
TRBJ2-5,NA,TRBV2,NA,TGTGCCAGCAGTGAGTTGCGGGGGCACCAAGAGACCCAGTACTTC,CASSELRGHQETQYF
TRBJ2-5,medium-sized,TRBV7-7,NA,TGTGCCAGCAGCCATAATTTAGGGGGACAAGAAGAGACCCAGTACTTC,CASSHNLGGQEETQYF
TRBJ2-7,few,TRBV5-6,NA,TGTGCCAGCAGCGCAAGCCCCGGGACCACAGCCTCCTACGAGCAGTACTTC,CASSASPGTTASYEQYF
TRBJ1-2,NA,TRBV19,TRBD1,TGTGCCAGTAGTACCCAGACAGGGTATGGCTACACCTTC,CASSTQTGYGYTF
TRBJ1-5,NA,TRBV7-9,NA,TGTGCCAGCAGCTTAGAGCCCGGACGGGGTCAGCCCCAGCATTTT,CASSLEPGRGQPQHF
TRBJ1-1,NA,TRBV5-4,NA,TGTGCCAGCAGCCTCCACTCGGACACTGAAGCTTTCTTT,CASSLHSDTEAFF
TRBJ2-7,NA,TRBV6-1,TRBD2,TGTGCCAGTACTAGCGGGAGATCCTACGAGCAGTACTTC,CASTSGRSYEQYF
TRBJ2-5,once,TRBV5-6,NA,TGTGCCAGCAGCTTGGCAGTGCAGAGACACCCAGGGGTAGAGACCCAGTACTTC,CASSLAVQRHPGVETQYF
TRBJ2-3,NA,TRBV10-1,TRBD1,TGCGCCAGCAGTGAGACCGGGACAGGGGGCCAAGATACGCAGTATTTT,CASSETGTGGQDTQYF
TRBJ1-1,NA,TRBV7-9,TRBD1,TGTGCCAGCAGCTTGAAGGTCGAGGGGGCTGTCACGAACACTGAAGCTTTCTTT,CASSLKVEGAVTNTEAFF
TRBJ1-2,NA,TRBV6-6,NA,TGTGCCAGCACCCTACAGTGGGGCTACACCTTC,CASTLQWGYTF
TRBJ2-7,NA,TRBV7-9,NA,TGTGCCAGCAGCCCGGACGTGTTGGACGAGCAGTACTTC,CASSPDVLDEQYF
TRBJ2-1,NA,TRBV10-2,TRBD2,TGCGCCAGCCGGGAGCTAGCGGGATATGAGCAGTTCTTC,CASRELAGYEQFF
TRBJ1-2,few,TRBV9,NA,TGTGCCAGCAGCGCATACAGTGGCTACACCTTC,CASSAYSGYTF
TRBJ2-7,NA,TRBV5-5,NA,TGTGCCAGCAGCCCGGCCCCAGGGGATTACTACGAGCAGTACTTC,CASSPAPGDYYEQYF
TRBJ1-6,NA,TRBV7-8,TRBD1,TGTGCCAGCAGCACGGGACAGAATTCACCCCTCCACTTT,CASSTGQNSPLHF